This T cell receptor (beta chain) was identified during a study of cytomegalovirus exposure and HLA in healthy donors. Study observations and caveats: Within the 130 or so validation repertoires, first-cohort TCR clusters tended to co-occur, according to a later analysis. The listing of 150 to 200 TCR beta chains classed them as cytomegalovirus-associated. As was reported, the classifier diagnosed cytomegalovirus status with high specificity and sensitivity.

On this clone: As yet, its antigen is unknown.

Donors came from a validation cohort of 90 to 150 subjects, distinct from the first 666-subject cohort. The data were produced by immunoSEQ multiplex PCR, yet TCRdb's version contains in-frame clones alone and is incomplete. The sample records 70,000 to 75,000 clones, around 94% being singletons. The CDR3 totals 15 residues. Losses at the gene ends were 5 bases for V and 3 bases for J; bases not matched to a gene: 4. Germline CDR1 reads MGHRA; CDR2 reads YSYEKL. Sequencing was carried out using PBMCs. The TCR sequence derives from a woman younger than 35 in good health and CMV-seropositive. The chain uses TRBV4-1 and TRBJ2-5; TRBD2 aligns across 12 bases. In DNA form, the CDR3 reads TGCGCCAGCAGCACACGACTAGCGGGGGAAGAGACCCAGTACTTC. This translates into CASSTRLAGEETQYF.